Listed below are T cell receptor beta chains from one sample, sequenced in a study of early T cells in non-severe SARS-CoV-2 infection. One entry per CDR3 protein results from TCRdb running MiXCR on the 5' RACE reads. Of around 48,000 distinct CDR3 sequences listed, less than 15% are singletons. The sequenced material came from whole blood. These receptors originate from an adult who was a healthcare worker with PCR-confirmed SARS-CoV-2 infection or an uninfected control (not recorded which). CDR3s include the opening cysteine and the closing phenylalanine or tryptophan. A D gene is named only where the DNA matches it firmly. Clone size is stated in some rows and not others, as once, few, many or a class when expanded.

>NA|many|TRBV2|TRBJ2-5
TGTGCCAGCCAGTGGTACGGCCAAGAGACCCAGTACTTC
CASQWYGQETQYF
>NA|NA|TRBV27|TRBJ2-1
TGTGCCAGCAGTTTGGGACACCAATTGTACAATGAGCAGTTCTTC
CASSLGHQLYNEQFF
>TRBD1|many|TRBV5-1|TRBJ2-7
TGCGCCAGCAGCTTGGGGACAGGTACCTACGAGCAGTACTTC
CASSLGTGTYEQYF
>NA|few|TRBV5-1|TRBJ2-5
TGCGCCAGCAGCTTGGACGCGGTAGAGACCCAGTACTTC
CASSLDAVETQYF
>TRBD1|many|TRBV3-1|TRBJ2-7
TGTGCCAGCAGCCAGCTGGGACAGGGCCCCTACGAGCAGTACTTC
CASSQLGQGPYEQYF
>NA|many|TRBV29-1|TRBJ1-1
TGCAGCGTTGAGAGGGCCAGGCGAAAGAACACTGAAGCTTTCTTT
CSVERARRKNTEAFF
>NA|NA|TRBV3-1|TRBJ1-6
TGTGCCAGCAGCTTTGTGGGGCAGGGCTCACCCCTCCACTTT
CASSFVGQGSPLHF
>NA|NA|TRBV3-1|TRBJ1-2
TGTGCCAGCAGCCAAGAGCGGTCCGGCTACACCTTC
CASSQERSGYTF
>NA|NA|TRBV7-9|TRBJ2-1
TGTGCCAGCAGCTTAGGACGAGACAATGAGCAGTTCTTC
CASSLGRDNEQFF
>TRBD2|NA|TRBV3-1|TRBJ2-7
TGTGCCAGCAGCTTGGGACTAACCTACGAGCAGTACTTC
CASSLGLTYEQYF
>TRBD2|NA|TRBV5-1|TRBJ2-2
TGCGCCAGCAGCTTGGATGGAGCGGGAGAAAGGAACACCGGGGAGCTGTTTTTT
CASSLDGAGERNTGELFF
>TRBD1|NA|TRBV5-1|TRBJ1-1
TGCGCCAGCAGCCTAGGGACAGGGGTAGGCACTGAAGCTTTCTTT
CASSLGTGVGTEAFF